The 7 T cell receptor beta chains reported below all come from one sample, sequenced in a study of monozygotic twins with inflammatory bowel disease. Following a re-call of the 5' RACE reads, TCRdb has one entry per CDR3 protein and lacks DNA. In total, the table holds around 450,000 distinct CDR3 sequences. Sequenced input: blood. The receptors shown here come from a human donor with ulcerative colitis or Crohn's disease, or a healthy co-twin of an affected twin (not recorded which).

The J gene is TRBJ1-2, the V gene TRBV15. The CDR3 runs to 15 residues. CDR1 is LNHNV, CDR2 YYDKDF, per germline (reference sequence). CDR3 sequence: CATSRAYSTNYGYTF.

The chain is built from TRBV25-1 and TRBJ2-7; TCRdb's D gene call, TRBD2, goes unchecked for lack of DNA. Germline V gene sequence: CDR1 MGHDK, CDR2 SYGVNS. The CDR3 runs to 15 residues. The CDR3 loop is CASSESGLLGYEQYF.

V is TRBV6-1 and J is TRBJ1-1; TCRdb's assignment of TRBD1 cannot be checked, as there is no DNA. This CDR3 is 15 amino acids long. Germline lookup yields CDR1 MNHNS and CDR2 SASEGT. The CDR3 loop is CASTKRLPGQTEAFF.

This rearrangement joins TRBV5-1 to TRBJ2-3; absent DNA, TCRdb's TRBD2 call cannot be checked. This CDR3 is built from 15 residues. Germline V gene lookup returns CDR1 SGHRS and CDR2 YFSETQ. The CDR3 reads CASSLVGPGTDTQYF.

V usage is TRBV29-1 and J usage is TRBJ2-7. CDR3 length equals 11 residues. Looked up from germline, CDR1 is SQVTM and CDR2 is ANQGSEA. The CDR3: CSVVVGYEQYF.

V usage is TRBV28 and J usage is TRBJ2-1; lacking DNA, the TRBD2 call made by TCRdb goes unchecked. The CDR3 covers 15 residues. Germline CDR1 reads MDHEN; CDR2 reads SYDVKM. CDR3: CASSPAGLSYNEQFF.

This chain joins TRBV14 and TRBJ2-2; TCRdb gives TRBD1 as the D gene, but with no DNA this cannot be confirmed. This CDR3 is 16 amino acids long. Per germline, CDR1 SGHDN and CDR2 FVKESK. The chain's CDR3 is CASSQRTPSGAGELFF.